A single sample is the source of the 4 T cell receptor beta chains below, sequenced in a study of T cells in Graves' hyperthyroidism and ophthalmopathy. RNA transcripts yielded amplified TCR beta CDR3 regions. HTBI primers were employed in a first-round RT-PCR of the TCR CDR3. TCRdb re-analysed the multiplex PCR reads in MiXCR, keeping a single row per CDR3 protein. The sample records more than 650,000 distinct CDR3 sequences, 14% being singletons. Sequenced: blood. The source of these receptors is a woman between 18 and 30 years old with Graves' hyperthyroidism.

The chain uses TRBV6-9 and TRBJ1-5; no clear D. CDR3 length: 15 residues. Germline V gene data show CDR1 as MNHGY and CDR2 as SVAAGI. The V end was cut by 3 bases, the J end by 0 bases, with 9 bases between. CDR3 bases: TGTGCCAGCAGTTACCAAGTCTATAGCAATCAGCCCCAGCATTTT. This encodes CASSYQVYSNQPQHF.

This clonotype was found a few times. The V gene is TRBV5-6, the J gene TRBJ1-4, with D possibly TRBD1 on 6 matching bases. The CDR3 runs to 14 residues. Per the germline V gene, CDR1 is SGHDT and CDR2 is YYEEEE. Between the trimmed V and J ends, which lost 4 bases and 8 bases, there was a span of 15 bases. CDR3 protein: CASSRGGATEKLFF. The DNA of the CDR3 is TGTGCCAGCAGCCGAGGGGGGGCGACGGAAAAACTGTTTTTT.

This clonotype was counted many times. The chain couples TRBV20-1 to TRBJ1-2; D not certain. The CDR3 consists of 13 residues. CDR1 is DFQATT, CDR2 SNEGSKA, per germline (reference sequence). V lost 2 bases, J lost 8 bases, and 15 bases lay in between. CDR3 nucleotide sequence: TGCAGTGCTAGATTACCCCAAGTATTCGGCTACACCTTC. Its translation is CSARLPQVFGYTF.

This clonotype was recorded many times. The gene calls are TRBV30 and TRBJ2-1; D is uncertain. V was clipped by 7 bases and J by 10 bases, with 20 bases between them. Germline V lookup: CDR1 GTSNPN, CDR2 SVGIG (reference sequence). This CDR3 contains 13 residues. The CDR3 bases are TGTGCCTCTAACTCCGTCGGGCCTTGGGAGCAGTTCTTC. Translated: CASNSVGPWEQFF.